This T cell receptor (beta chain) appears in the sequencing data of a study of regulatory T cells in long-lasting Graves disease. Time point given: newly diagnosed GD, antithyroid drugs for less than 3 months. RNA from PBMCs was the source of the TCR library. Construction of the TCR beta libraries employed iRepertoire HTBI primers in conjunction with Arm-PCR of CDR3 regions. MiXCR, applied by TCRdb to the multiplex PCR reads, yields one record per CDR3 protein. The sample comprises approximately 300,000 distinct CDR3 sequences, over 15% of which are singletons, and about two fifths rests with the top ten. This clonotype was counted many times. The antigen is not known. Study-level findings and limits: Owing to a sample size that was small, accuracy may have been reduced. Favored usage of TRBV28, TRBJ1-2 and TRBJ2-5 was recorded in persistent disease.

Germline values: CDR1 ENHRY, CDR2 SYGVKD. The CDR3 is 15 residues long. The sample consisted of peripheral blood mononuclear cells (PBMCs), taken at new diagnosis, from a patient treated with antithyroid drugs. The source of this sequence is a female donor with Graves disease. This rearrangement joins TRBV10-3 to TRBJ1-1; D is possibly TRBD1 (6 bases). The CDR3 DNA reads TGTGCGGTTGTGGGGACACCCGGACCATTGCCTGAAGCTTTCTTT. This encodes CAVVGTPGPLPEAFF.